Sequencing of this T cell receptor beta chain was carried out in a study of lymphopenia after photon versus proton radiotherapy. Produced via immunoSEQ multiplex PCR; TCRdb's table is partial and in-frame only. The sample shows about 45,000 clones, 85% of them seen only once. The germline V gene encodes CDR1 SGHNT and CDR2 YYREEE (reference sequence). Trimming cost V 3 bases and J 0 bases, with 13 bases left between them. The CDR3 loop spans 15 amino acids. This clonotype originated in a man aged 40-49 years with gastric cancer. The chain combines TRBV5-4 with TRBJ2-7; the D gene could be TRBD1 or TRBD2 (6 bases each). The sequencing used peripheral blood, collected from a patient treated with photon-based radiotherapy. The CDR3 DNA follows: TGTGCCAGCAGCTCGGGGGCAGGGGCCTCCTACGAGCAGTACTTC. The encoded protein is CASSSGAGASYEQYF.